This T cell receptor beta chain was recorded in a study of blood T cell repertoires in COVID-19. Trimming took 1 base from V and 5 from J, leaving 9 bases between them. This CDR3 comprises 14 residues. Germline V gene data show CDR1 as SGHTA and CDR2 as FQGTGA. Sequencing was performed with immunoSEQ multiplex PCR; in TCRdb, only in-frame clones are kept and a portion is missing. The table records 300,000 or so clones, more than 75% of them present only once. This TCR was recovered from a man aged 60 to 75 who had recovered from COVID-19. The sample comprised PBMCs or T cells enriched from blood (not recorded which). The chain recombines TRBV7-3 with TRBJ2-1; D might be TRBD2 (6 bases). Written as DNA, the CDR3 is TGTGCCAGCAGCTTAAGCGGGACCGACAATGAGCAGTTCTTC. This translates into CASSLSGTDNEQFF.